The 11 T cell receptor beta chains in this list originate from one sample, sequenced in a study of blood T cells in healthy people across ages. Primed by a sample-barcoded 5' primer and a J-beta primer mix, a second PCR proceeded for 7 to 11 cycles. TCRdb called the 5' RACE reads again in MiXCR, with one record for every CDR3 protein. Here the sample spans about 620,000 distinct CDR3 sequences, roughly half being singletons. The sequencing sample was made of blood. These receptors all come from a woman older than 75 in good health.

Notes on this clonotype: Mismatch with germline at one junction end may stem from a read error. The J gene is TRBJ1-2, the V gene TRBV5-1; maybe TRBD1 (5 bases). The CDR3 length is 14 residues. The germline CDR1 and CDR2 sequences are SGHRS and YFSETQ. The CDR3 nucleotides are TGCGCCAGCGGCTTGGCCGGGGGATCGGGTGGCTACACCTTC. This translates into CASGLAGGSGGYTF.

CDR3 nucleotide sequence: TGCAGTGCTAGAGATCTCCCCGCGAACACCGGGGAGCTGTTTTTT. This codes for CSARDLPANTGELFF. The rearrangement links TRBV20-1 to TRBJ2-2; D is uncertain. The V gene lost 0 bases and the J gene lost 0 bases, with 8 bases spanning the gap. Germline CDR1 and CDR2: DFQATT and SNEGSKA (reference sequence). This CDR3 is 15 amino acids long.

The chain is built from TRBV10-3 and TRBJ1-1, with D perhaps TRBD1 (6 bases). V dropped 7 bases and J dropped 4 bases, with 13 bases sitting between them. The CDR3 runs 13 residues. The germline CDR1 and CDR2 sequences are ENHRY and SYGVKD. The CDR3 region has the DNA TGTGCCATCACTCCGGACAGCCGCACTGAAGCTTTCTTT. Translation gives CAITPDSRTEAFF.

This clonotype was observed many times. This sequence joins TRBV11-2 and TRBJ2-3; D is ambiguous. The CDR3 is 17 residues long. The V and J ends lost 4 bases and 1 base respectively, with 18 bases between them. Germline V lookup: CDR1 SGHAT, CDR2 FQNNGV. The CDR3 spells CASSSSRFSRGTDTQYF. The CDR3 DNA is TGTGCCAGCAGCTCAAGTCGATTTAGTAGGGGCACAGATACGCAGTATTTT.

This rearrangement joins TRBV29-1 to TRBJ1-2, with unresolved D. The CDR3 is 10 amino acids. Germline V gene lookup returns CDR1 SQVTM and CDR2 ANQGSEA. Deletions cut 5 bases from V and 7 bases from J, with 8 bases between. In DNA, the CDR3 is TGCAGCGTTTCGGAGGGTGGCTACACCTTC. This codes for CSVSEGGYTF.

This clonotype was seen at least ten times. The chain couples TRBV9 to TRBJ2-5; D unresolved. V lost 3 bases and J lost 5, with 5 bases in between. The CDR3 is 11 residues long. The germline V gene encodes CDR1 SGDLS and CDR2 YYNGEE. The CDR3 coding sequence is TGTGCCAGCAGCGGACCCGAGACCCAGTACTTC. This sequence encodes CASSGPETQYF.

This clonotype was seen many times. This chain links TRBV5-6 with TRBJ2-1; D uncertain. In germline, CDR1 is SGHDT, CDR2 YYEEEE. The CDR3 loop spans 12 amino acids. Trimming pared 2 bases from V and 7 bases from J, leaving 7 bases between. CDR3 in DNA: TGTGCCAGCAGCTTACAGTGGAATGAGCAGTTCTTC. This codes for CASSLQWNEQFF.

This clonotype was seen at least ten times. The V gene is TRBV5-6, the J gene TRBJ2-1; TRBD1 matches at 8 bases. Germline V gene sequence: CDR1 SGHDT, CDR2 YYEEEE. V dropped 3 bases and J dropped 8; count of bases not matched to a gene: 10. The CDR3 is 15 residues long. CDR3 sequence: CASSWVDRDADEQFF. For the CDR3, the DNA is TGTGCCAGCAGCTGGGTGGACAGGGACGCGGATGAGCAGTTCTTC.

For this clonotype: This may stem from a read error, because a much larger clone lies one nucleotide away. The gene calls are TRBV2 and TRBJ2-4; tentative D call: TRBD1 (5 bases). Deletions cut 2 bases from V and 2 bases from J, with 7 bases between. This CDR3 comprises 14 residues. Germline lookup yields CDR1 SNHLY and CDR2 FYNNEI. The CDR3 spells CASSEQGTKNIQYF. In nucleotides, the CDR3 is TGTGCCAGCAGTGAACAGGGTACCAAAAACATTCAGTACTTC.

This clonotype was detected a few times. The rearrangement links TRBV25-1 to TRBJ2-3; D may match TRBD1 or TRBD2 (6 bases each). Germline CDR1 MGHDK, CDR2 SYGVNS. The CDR3 runs to 16 residues. Trimming left V 3 bases short and J 1 base short, with 14 bases between. The CDR3 DNA is TGTGCCAGCAGTGACCTCCCGGGGGCCGGCACAGATACGCAGTATTTT. Translated: CASSDLPGAGTDTQYF.

This clonotype was counted many times. The chain uses TRBV29-1 and TRBJ2-3; no firm D call. V dropped 4 bases and J dropped 4 bases, with 18 bases sitting between them. This CDR3 has 15 amino acids. Germline V CDR1 and CDR2: SQVTM, ANQGSEA. The CDR3 loop is CSVAPGPSQADTQYF. The DNA of the CDR3 is TGCAGCGTTGCCCCGGGCCCCTCTCAGGCAGATACGCAGTATTTT.